These 32 T cell receptor beta chains came from one sample sequenced in a study of shared clonotypes between healthy human individuals. Repertoires were generated with immunoSEQ multiplex PCR, while TCRdb's copy carries only in-frame clones and drops some. Here the sample spans around 2,000,000 clones, around 96% being singletons. Naive CD8 cells lacked CD45RO and underwent positive selection for CCR7, leaving out terminally differentiated effector memory CD45RA+ cells. Sequences were obtained from naive CD8+ T cells sorted from blood. The receptors originated from a young man in good health.

The chain is built from TRBV28 and TRBJ2-5, with D possibly TRBD2 on 5 matching bases. Trimming took 2 bases from V and 5 from J, leaving 9 bases between them. This CDR3 comprises 13 residues. CDR1 is MDHEN and CDR2 is SYDVKM in the germline V gene. CDR3 coding DNA: TGTGCCAGCAGTTTAAACGTAGCGGAGACCCAGTACTTC. It specifies CASSLNVAETQYF.

The chain is built from TRBV28 and TRBJ1-1; the D gene is possibly TRBD1 (5 bases). This CDR3 has 15 amino acids. Germline CDR1 and CDR2: MDHEN and SYDVKM. V was trimmed by 1 base and J by 0 bases, leaving 9 bases between them. The CDR3 DNA follows: TGTGCCAGCAGTTTATTCGAGGACATGAACACTGAAGCTTTCTTT. It is translated as CASSLFEDMNTEAFF.

The chain combines TRBV19 with TRBJ2-7; 10 bases are shared with TRBD2. This CDR3 is built from 13 residues. V trimming: 3 bases; J trimming: 5 bases; junction bases outside the gene matches: 1. Germline loops: CDR1 LNHDA, CDR2 SQIVND (reference sequence). For the CDR3, the DNA is TGTGCCAGTAGTATGGGACTAGCGAACGAGCAGTACTTC. It codes for CASSMGLANEQYF.

This chain links TRBV7-9 with TRBJ2-2; maybe TRBD2 (5 bases). This CDR3 contains 15 residues. Germline V lookup: CDR1 SEHNR, CDR2 FQNEAQ (reference sequence). Trimming left V 4 bases short and J 5 bases short, with 14 bases between. CDR3 bases: TGTGCCAGCAGCTCCCGGGATACCCAAACCGGGGAGCTGTTTTTT. Residues: CASSSRDTQTGELFF.

The chain is built from TRBV15 and TRBJ2-3; 7 positions agree with TRBD2. Germline CDR1 and CDR2: LNHNV and YYDKDF (reference sequence). V lost 6 bases, J lost 4 bases, and 4 bases stayed unmatched. The length of the CDR3 is 13 residues. DNA of the CDR3: TGTGCCACCAGGGCGGGGGAGGCAGATACGCAGTATTTT. Its protein is CATRAGEADTQYF. The full variable domain, rest sourced from reference TRBV15 and TRBJ2-3, is DAMVIQNPRYQVTQFGKPVTLSCSQTLNHNVMYWYQQKSSQAPKLLFHYYDKDFNNEADTPDNFQSRRPNTSFCFLDIRSPGLGDTAMYLCATRAGEADTQYFGPGTRLTVL.

This clone came up once. The CDR3 reads CASSFHISNTGELFF. CDR3 DNA: TGCGCCAGCAGCTTCCACATCTCGAACACCGGGGAGCTGTTTTTT. The chain carries TRBV5-1 and TRBJ2-2, with D unresolved. From germline, CDR1 is SGHRS and CDR2 YFSETQ. V lost 2 bases to trimming and J lost 0 bases, with 8 bases between them. The CDR3 sequence is 15 residues long.

The rearrangement joins TRBV4-1 to TRBJ2-2, with no clear D. The V end was cut by 5 bases, the J end by 6 bases, with 13 bases between. Germline V gene sequence: CDR1 MGHRA, CDR2 YSYEKL. The CDR3 is 14 residues long. CDR3 nucleotide sequence: TGCGCCAGCAGCTTTAGCTCAGAGGCCGGGGAGCTGTTTTTT. Its protein product is CASSFSSEAGELFF.

The chain has TRBV29-1 and TRBJ1-1; a possible D gene is TRBD1 (6 bases). The CDR3 has 12 residues. V was clipped by 6 bases and J by 4 bases, with 12 bases between them. The germline V gene has CDR1 SQVTM and CDR2 ANQGSEA. CDR3 nucleotides: TGCAGCGTAAGACAGGAACCCACTGAAGCTTTCTTT. Protein sequence: CSVRQEPTEAFF. The variable domain in full, with the rest retrieved from reference TRBV29-1 and TRBJ1-1, is SAVISQKPSRDICQRGTSLTIQCQVDSQVTMMFWYRQQPGQSLTLIATANQGSEATYESGFVIDKFPISRPNLTFSTLTVSNMSPEDSSIYLCSVRQEPTEAFFGQGTRLTVV.

CDR3 sequence: CASSPVGLASFVETQYF. For the CDR3, the DNA is TGTGCCAGTAGCCCCGTGGGACTAGCGAGTTTTGTGGAGACCCAGTACTTC. The rearrangement uses TRBV19 and TRBJ2-5; 10 bases map to TRBD2. CDR1 is LNHDA and CDR2 is SQIVND in the germline V gene (reference sequence). Unmatched junction bases numbered 15, after V lost 6 bases and J lost 5 bases. This CDR3 spans 17 amino acids.

This chain uses TRBV10-3 with TRBJ2-2; D is tentatively TRBD1 or TRBD2 (5 bases each). The CDR3 is 14 residues long. With 8 bases removed from V and 5 bases from J, the gap between germline ends came to 15 bases. Per germline, CDR1 ENHRY and CDR2 SYGVKD. This CDR3 reads CAIEVGTGTGELFF. CDR3 nucleotides: TGTGCCATCGAAGTAGGGACCGGAACCGGGGAGCTGTTTTTT.

The chain recombines TRBV5-3 with TRBJ1-6; 8 nucleotides agree with TRBD1. TRBV5-3 is identified as an open reading frame with a role that is uncertain. This CDR3 is 20 amino acids long. J lost 0 bases, V lost 4 bases, and 15 bases had no gene match. The CDR3 region is CARSPVRQGSFLSYNSPLHF. The CDR3 nucleotides read TGTGCCAGAAGCCCCGTGAGACAGGGGAGCTTTCTCTCCTATAATTCACCCCTCCACTTT.

This clone was recorded once. The chain carries TRBV27 and TRBJ1-4; D unresolved. Germline lookup yields CDR1 MNHEY and CDR2 SMNVEV (reference sequence). The germline V and J ends were trimmed by 0 bases and 0 bases, with 5 bases remaining between them. The CDR3 loop spans 15 amino acids. The CDR3 sequence is CASSLSSATNEKLFF. Written as DNA, the CDR3 is TGTGCCAGCAGTTTATCGAGCGCAACTAATGAAAAACTGTTTTTT.

The chain links TRBV4-1 to TRBJ2-7; D gene ambiguous. Germline V gene data show CDR1 as MGHRA and CDR2 as YSYEKL. V was clipped by 4 bases and J by 1 base, with 23 bases between them. This CDR3 is built from 18 residues. CDR3 loop: CASSPKNDGPLSSYEQYF. The DNA of the CDR3 is TGCGCCAGCAGCCCTAAAAATGATGGACCCCTATCATCCTACGAGCAGTACTTC.

The V gene is TRBV27, the J gene TRBJ2-5; the D gene is possibly TRBD2 (5 bases). CDR3 size: 13 residues. Looked up from germline, CDR1 is MNHEY and CDR2 is SMNVEV (reference sequence). V lost 0 bases and J lost 6, with 8 bases in between. The CDR3 sequence is CASSLSLEKTQYF. For the CDR3, the DNA is TGTGCCAGCAGTTTATCACTAGAAAAGACCCAGTACTTC.

This chain connects TRBV4-1 to TRBJ2-7; 8 bases fit TRBD1. V was pared by 3 bases and J by 0 bases, with 4 bases of the junction left unmatched. The germline V gene has CDR1 MGHRA and CDR2 YSYEKL. The CDR3 is 15 residues long. Here the CDR3 DNA reads TGCGCCAGCAGCCACGCGACAGGGGACTCCTACGAGCAGTACTTC. It is translated as CASSHATGDSYEQYF.

The chain couples TRBV5-6 to TRBJ2-1; D unclear. Germline CDR1 is SGHDT and CDR2 is YYEEEE. V lost 3 bases to trimming and J lost 7 bases, with 8 bases between them. The CDR3 covers 12 residues. The CDR3 is CASSYVGNEQFF. As DNA, the CDR3 is TGTGCCAGCAGCTATGTAGGGAATGAGCAGTTCTTC.

This rearrangement joins TRBV2 to TRBJ2-1; D unresolved. This CDR3 contains 12 residues. Germline CDR1 and CDR2: SNHLY and FYNNEI. Trimming removed 1 base at V and 10 bases at J, with 8 bases between. CDR3 region: CASSEESREQFF. The CDR3 DNA reads TGTGCCAGCAGTGAAGAGTCTAGGGAGCAGTTCTTC.

V gene TRBV5-4 combines with J gene TRBJ2-1; D is perhaps TRBD2 (7 bases). V was trimmed by 4 bases and J by 8 bases, leaving 13 bases between them. This CDR3 comprises 13 residues. Germline V CDR1 and CDR2: SGHNT, YYREEE (reference sequence). CDR3 bases: TGTGCCAGCAGCCCGAGGGGGGGCGATGAGCAGTTCTTC. Translation: CASSPRGGDEQFF.

The rearrangement links TRBV19 to TRBJ1-1; the D gene is possibly TRBD1 (5 bases). V lost 7 bases and J 0 bases, leaving 9 bases between the germline ends. This CDR3 has 13 amino acids. CDR1 is LNHDA and CDR2 is SQIVND in the germline V gene (reference sequence). The CDR3 bases are TGTGCCAGTAATAAGGGGTTGAACACTGAAGCTTTCTTT. This encodes CASNKGLNTEAFF.

DNA of the CDR3: TGTGCCAGCAGGGCACAGGGGCCGGATGGCTACACCTTC. Translated: CASRAQGPDGYTF. The chain combines TRBV28 with TRBJ1-2, with 7 bases matching TRBD1. The CDR3 consists of 13 residues. Germline CDR1 reads MDHEN; CDR2 reads SYDVKM. Trimming cost V 6 bases and J 6 bases; bases outside gene matches: 7.

This chain links TRBV11-2 with TRBJ2-7, with D unclear. CDR1 is SGHAT, CDR2 FQNNGV, per germline. This CDR3 contains 15 residues. Trimming left V 2 bases short and J 3 bases short, with 14 bases between. Here the CDR3 reads CASSLSSNSLYEQYF. The CDR3 nucleotides are TGTGCCAGCAGCTTAAGTTCTAACAGCCTCTACGAGCAGTACTTC. The full variable domain, rest sourced from reference TRBV11-2 and TRBJ2-7, is EAGVAQSPRYKIIEKRQSVAFWCNPISGHATLYWYQQILGQGPKLLIQFQNNGVVDDSQLPKDRFSAERLKGVDSTLKIQPAKLEDSAVYLCASSLSSNSLYEQYFGPGTRLTVT.

The chain combines TRBV11-1 with TRBJ2-7; 7 nucleotides line up with TRBD2. Germline-derived CDR1 and CDR2 are SGHAT and FQDESV (reference sequence). V lost 0 bases and J lost 2; bases outside the gene matches: 4. The CDR3 has 15 residues. As DNA, the CDR3 is TGTGCCAGCAGCTTAGCCCGGGGGGACCCCTACGAGCAGTACTTC. Its translation: CASSLARGDPYEQYF.

V is TRBV7-8 and J is TRBJ1-1, with D unresolved. The CDR3 totals 13 residues. The ends were cut back, 1 base at V and 4 bases at J, with 7 bases in the middle. Germline V lookup: CDR1 SGHVS, CDR2 FQNEAQ. The CDR3 coding sequence is TGTGCCAGCAGCTTAGTGGGGAGCACTGAAGCTTTCTTT. Protein product: CASSLVGSTEAFF.

The chain links TRBV13 to TRBJ1-4; D is uncertain. In germline, CDR1 is PRHDT, CDR2 FYEKMQ (reference sequence). V was trimmed by 4 bases and J by 4 bases, leaving 10 bases between them. This CDR3 is built from 14 residues. For the CDR3, the DNA is TGTGCCAGCAGCTCTAGCCTGGTTAATGAAAAACTGTTTTTT. This sequence encodes CASSSSLVNEKLFF.

This chain connects TRBV7-9 to TRBJ1-1; 9 bases agree with TRBD1. J was trimmed by 5 bases and V by 5 bases; bases with no gene match: 6. The CDR3 loop spans 14 amino acids. Germline CDR1 reads SEHNR; CDR2 reads FQNEAQ (reference sequence). Here the CDR3 DNA reads TGTGCCAGCAGCCAGGACAGGGGAAATACTGAAGCTTTCTTT. Its protein is CASSQDRGNTEAFF.

CDR3 loop: CAWGAGISYEQYF. CDR3 bases: TGTGCCTGGGGGGCGGGGATTTCCTACGAGCAGTACTTC. The chain links TRBV30 to TRBJ2-7, with D possibly being TRBD2 (6 bases). Trimming cost V 5 bases and J 1 base, with 12 bases left between them. Germline CDR1 is GTSNPN and CDR2 is SVGIG (reference sequence). This CDR3 spans 13 amino acids.

The chain recombines TRBV11-2 with TRBJ2-3; no clear D. From germline, CDR1 is SGHAT and CDR2 FQNNGV. Trimming took 3 bases from V and 4 from J, leaving 5 bases between them. The CDR3 extends over 12 amino acids. Here the CDR3 reads CASSFGPDTQYF. CDR3 nucleotides: TGTGCCAGCAGCTTCGGCCCAGATACGCAGTATTTT.

This clone was seen a single time. Distinct nucleotide sequences in the sample also encode this CDR3. The chain uses TRBV27 and TRBJ1-1; D is unresolved. Germline CDR1 is MNHEY and CDR2 is SMNVEV (reference sequence). Trimming pared 0 bases from V and 4 bases from J, leaving 12 bases between. The CDR3 loop spans 15 amino acids. This CDR3 reads CASSLSPGGITEAFF. The CDR3 nucleotides read TGTGCCAGCAGTTTATCGCCGGGAGGGATCACTGAAGCTTTCTTT.

This chain connects TRBV5-6 to TRBJ2-3; weak D call: TRBD1 (5 bases). CDR3 size: 16 residues. V was pared by 4 bases and J by 2 bases, with 17 bases between. Per the germline V gene, CDR1 is SGHDT and CDR2 is YYEEEE. CDR3 sequence (DNA): TGTGCCAGCAGCCCCCGACAGACGACCCCCACAGATACGCAGTATTTT. The encoded protein is CASSPRQTTPTDTQYF.

The chain links TRBV6-5 to TRBJ2-7; TRBD1 might be the D (6 bases). From germline, CDR1 is MNHEY and CDR2 SVGAGI. V was shortened by 5 bases and J by 4 bases, with 15 bases between the two germline ends. This CDR3 has 14 residues. This CDR3 reads CASSNKGRGYEQYF. As DNA, the CDR3 is TGTGCCAGCAGTAACAAGGGAAGGGGGTACGAGCAGTACTTC.

The chain recombines TRBV7-2 with TRBJ1-1; D not certain. The germline V gene encodes CDR1 SGHTA and CDR2 FQGNSA. V was trimmed by 5 bases and J by 0 bases, leaving 10 bases between them. CDR3 length equals 14 residues. DNA of the CDR3: TGTGCCAGCAGCCAAACAGCGATGAACACTGAAGCTTTCTTT. Translated, it gives CASSQTAMNTEAFF.

The chain combines TRBV4-1 with TRBJ2-6, with D tentatively TRBD1 or TRBD2 (5 bases each). The germline CDR1 and CDR2 sequences are MGHRA and YSYEKL. V was shortened by 4 bases and J by 4 bases, with 20 bases between the two germline ends. The CDR3 loop spans 18 amino acids. The CDR3 here is CASSPKNPGPWGANVLTF. For the CDR3, the DNA is TGCGCCAGCAGCCCGAAAAACCCGGGACCCTGGGGGGCCAACGTCCTGACTTTC.